This TCR beta chain was profiled in a study of T-cell reconstitution after alpha-beta-depleted transplantation in children. Molecular barcoding with unique molecular identifiers was used for the TCRbeta library. TCRdb reanalysed the PCR reads using MiXCR and keeps one entry per CDR3 protein. The repertoire holds around 450,000 distinct CDR3 sequences, roughly 44% seen once, with 25% to 30% in the top ten. To note about this clonotype: Its target is not known.

The length of the CDR3 is 15 residues. V was clipped by 4 bases and J by 4 bases, with 17 bases between them. Germline V gives CDR1 SEHNR, CDR2 FQNEAQ (reference sequence). Study observations and caveats: Several hundred expanded graft clones reportedly supplied alpha-beta T cells about two months after transplant.

This clonotype was obtained from a girl aged 2-10 years with aplastic anemia, due to receive a stem cell transplant. This chain joins TRBV7-9 and TRBJ2-7; weak D call: TRBD1 (6 bases). The sample in question was PBMCs, obtained before TCRalphabeta/CD19-depleted stem cell transplant. The CDR3 reads CASSSLRDNFYEQYF. The CDR3 DNA sequence: TGTGCCAGCAGCTCCCTCCGGGACAACTTTTACGAGCAGTACTTC. Looking up the rest from reference TRBV7-9 and TRBJ2-7 gives the full variable domain: DTGVSQNPRHKITKRGQNVTFRCDPISEHNRLYWYRQTLGQGPEFLTYFQNEAQLEKSRLLSDRFSAERPKGSFSTLEIQRTEQGDSAMYLCASSSLRDNFYEQYFGPGTRLTVT.